This T cell receptor beta chain was sequenced in a study of tissue T cells after allogeneic stem cell transplantation. Overall study: Smaller viable blood or marrow samples skipped sorting for direct DNA extraction.

Sequencing of TCRbeta CDR3 at survey depth gave sequences and template counts. The assay was immunoSEQ multiplex PCR, and TCRdb's table has in-frame clones only and misses some. This table has tens of thousands of clones, 80% to 95% appearing once. The CDR3 contains 11 residues. Trimming removed 11 bases from V and 5 bases from J, with 12 bases in between. CDR1 and CDR2 (germline): LNHDA, SQIVND (reference sequence). The chain employs TRBV19 and TRBJ1-1; D may be TRBD1 (5 bases). Source: blood, taken before transplantation. This TCR came from a woman aged 35 to 69 who later had graft-versus-host disease after an allogeneic stem cell transplant. The CDR3 region has the DNA TGTGCCGTGGGACGGTGGACTGAAGCTTTCTTT. It yields the protein CAVGRWTEAFF.